Described below is a single TCR beta chain sequence and its context. The antigen remains undetermined. Data came from immunoSEQ multiplex PCR; TCRdb stores just in-frame clones and leaves some out. The table records over a million clones, about 70% of them present only once. This sample stems from a study of shared clonotypes between healthy human individuals. General study points: Naive CD4 clonotypes were shared across a handful of donors at roughly 4.6%.

This sequence originates from a man in his late teens or twenties in good health. Material for sequencing was memory CD4+ T cells sorted from blood. Subset of the sample: CD45RA-negative fraction.

The CDR3 protein is CASSPRQGYNSPLHF. In DNA, the CDR3 is TGTGCCAGCAGCCCTAGACAGGGCTATAATTCACCCCTCCACTTT. The chain recombines TRBV6-5 with TRBJ1-6; 7 bases map to TRBD1. This CDR3 has 15 residues. Trimming removed 6 bases from V and 3 bases from J; junction bases left unmatched: 5. The germline V gene encodes CDR1 MNHEY and CDR2 SVGAGI.